What follows are 27 T cell receptor beta chains derived from one specimen sequenced in a study of cytomegalovirus exposure and HLA in healthy donors. A multiplex PCR was run with 60 Vbeta primers and 13 Jbeta primers. Only in-frame clones appear in the TCRdb table, and some are missing; sequencing was by immunoSEQ multiplex PCR. Seen here are roughly 190,000 clones, 81% observed once, and the top ten hold roughly 3.1%. The sequenced sample was PBMCs. The source is a man between 35 and 55 years old in good health and CMV-seropositive.

The gene calls are TRBV29-1 and TRBJ1-2; the match to TRBD1 covers 12 bases. The germline V gene encodes CDR1 SQVTM and CDR2 ANQGSEA. Trimming cost V 4 bases and J 2 bases; bases outside gene matches: 11. The CDR3 loop spans 17 amino acids. The DNA of the CDR3 is TGCAGCGTTGCCCGTGGGGACAGGGGGCCCGGAAACTATGGCTACACCTTC. Translated: CSVARGDRGPGNYGYTF.

The chain combines TRBV18 with TRBJ1-2; perhaps TRBD1 as D (5 bases). With 3 bases removed from V and 0 bases from J, the gap between germline ends came to 14 bases. CDR1 and CDR2 (germline): KGHSH, LQKENI. This CDR3 is built from 16 residues. This CDR3 reads CASSPPDSLANYGYTF. CDR3 DNA sequence: TGTGCCAGCTCACCCCCCGACAGCCTAGCTAACTATGGCTACACCTTC.

The V and J genes are TRBV2 and TRBJ2-2, with 12 bases fitting TRBD2. After removal of 5 bases from V and 0 bases from J, the junction contained 4 bases not matched to a gene. This CDR3 comprises 17 residues. The germline V gene encodes CDR1 SNHLY and CDR2 FYNNEI. The CDR3 protein is CASSPRTSGANTGELFF. For the CDR3, the DNA is TGTGCCAGCAGTCCGCGGACTAGCGGGGCGAACACCGGGGAGCTGTTTTTT.

The chain employs TRBV5-4 and TRBJ2-5; possibly TRBD2 for D (5 bases). Trimming took off 4 bases at V and 2 bases at J, with 9 bases between the two ends. CDR3 length: 13 amino acids. Germline CDR1 reads SGHNT; CDR2 reads YYREEE (reference sequence). The chain's CDR3 is CASSRGPQETQYF. The CDR3, as DNA: TGTGCCAGCAGCCGGGGTCCTCAAGAGACCCAGTACTTC. The variable domain in full, completed from reference TRBV5-4 and TRBJ2-5, reads ETGVTQSPTHLIKTRGQQVTLRCSSQSGHNTVSWYQQALGQGPQFIFQYYREEENGRGNFPPRFSGLQFPNYSSELNVNALELDDSALYLCASSRGPQETQYFGPGTRLLVL.

This clone was observed a few times. The chain carries TRBV4-1 and TRBJ2-7; possible D gene TRBD2, 5 bases. Germline assignment: CDR1 MGHRA and CDR2 YSYEKL. There are 12 residues in the CDR3. The V end was cut by 5 bases, the J end by 2 bases, with 7 bases between. The CDR3 here is CASSAGPYEQYF. DNA for the CDR3: TGCGCCAGCAGCGCGGGCCCCTACGAGCAGTACTTC.

V is TRBV7-2 and J is TRBJ2-3; D is possibly TRBD1 (6 bases). Germline V CDR1 and CDR2: SGHTA, FQGNSA. V dropped 7 bases and J dropped 4 bases, with 12 bases sitting between them. The CDR3 contains 13 residues. CDR3 DNA: TGTGCCAGCAACCCCGGACAGCCAGATACGCAGTATTTT. As protein: CASNPGQPDTQYF. Combining the CDR3 with reference TRBV7-2 and TRBJ2-3 gives the whole variable domain GAGVSQSPSNKVTEKGKDVELRCDPISGHTALYWYRQSLGQGLEFLIYFQGNSAPDKSGLPSDRFSAERTGGSVSTLTIQRTQQEDSAVYLCASNPGQPDTQYFGPGTRLTVL.

The chain employs TRBV7-6 and TRBJ2-7, with 14 positions matching TRBD2. The CDR3 extends over 16 amino acids. Per germline, CDR1 SGHVS and CDR2 FNYEAQ. The V segment lost 3 bases and the J segment 7 bases; nucleotides outside the gene matches: 8. The CDR3 region has the DNA TGTGCCAGCAGCTTCGGACTAGCGGGGGGCCCGGGGGAGCAGTACTTC. This encodes CASSFGLAGGPGEQYF.

The chain employs TRBV9 and TRBJ2-6, with D unresolved. Germline V gene sequence: CDR1 SGDLS, CDR2 YYNGEE. The length of the CDR3 is 15 residues. The V end lost 6 bases, the J end lost 1 base, and 11 bases lay between the germline ends. The DNA of the CDR3 is TGTGCCAGCAACCTACAGCCGTCTGGGGCCAACGTCCTGACTTTC. Translation gives CASNLQPSGANVLTF. Variable domain in full (rest from reference TRBV9 and TRBJ2-6): DSGVTQTPKHLITATGQRVTLRCSPRSGDLSVYWYQQSLDQGLQFLIQYYNGEERAKGNILERFSAQQFPDLHSELNLSSLELGDSALYFCASNLQPSGANVLTFGAGSRLTVL.

This clone was detected only once. The CDR3 loop reads CASSLTRTGELFF. The CDR3 coding sequence is TGTGCCAGCAGCTTAACGAGGACCGGGGAGCTGTTTTTT. V and J are TRBV11-3 and TRBJ2-2, with D hard to call. Trimming removed 2 bases from V and 5 bases from J, with 6 bases in between. Germline CDR1 SGHNT, CDR2 YENEEA. The CDR3 has 13 residues.

The V call is TRBV12-5, the J call TRBJ1-5; D is perhaps TRBD1 (6 bases). The CDR3 spans 15 residues. Germline assignment: CDR1 LGHNT and CDR2 FRNRAP. The V end lost 0 bases, the J end lost 3 bases, and 9 bases lay between the germline ends. In DNA, the CDR3 is TGTGCTAGTGGTTTGGTAACAGGGATCAATCAGCCCCAGCATTTT. Translated, it gives CASGLVTGINQPQHF.

The chain employs TRBV18 and TRBJ1-1, with a possible D match to TRBD1 (6 bases). CDR1 KGHSH and CDR2 LQKENI come from the germline V gene. There are 14 residues in the CDR3. The germline V and J ends were trimmed by 1 base and 4 bases, with 10 bases remaining between them. The DNA for the CDR3 is TGTGCCAGCTCACCACGGACAGTGGGCACTGAAGCTTTCTTT. This encodes CASSPRTVGTEAFF. Supplemented by reference TRBV18 and TRBJ1-1, the full variable domain reads NAGVMQNPRHLVRRRGQEARLRCSPMKGHSHVYWYRQLPEEGLKFMVYLQKENIIDESGMPKERFSAEFPKEGPSILRIQQVVRGDSAAYFCASSPRTVGTEAFFGQGTRLTVV.

The CDR3 region has the DNA TGTGCCACCAGCAAAGGGGCCGGGGGGACGCAGTATTTT. This encodes CATSKGAGGTQYF. The chain uses TRBV15 and TRBJ2-3, with 7 bases identical to TRBD2. CDR3 length: 13 amino acids. Germline CDR1 reads LNHNV; CDR2 reads YYDKDF (reference sequence). The trim removed 4 bases at V and 9 bases at J, leaving 7 bases unmatched.

The chain recombines TRBV15 with TRBJ2-5, with D possibly being TRBD2 (7 bases). V gave up 1 base and J gave up 5 bases, with 14 bases separating them. CDR1 LNHNV and CDR2 YYDKDF come from the germline V gene (reference sequence). The CDR3 consists of 15 residues. CDR3 in amino acids: CATSRGGGGLETQYF. CDR3 bases: TGTGCCACCAGCAGAGGAGGGGGGGGCCTCGAGACCCAGTACTTC.

V usage is TRBV7-9 and J usage is TRBJ1-2; 8 nucleotides line up with TRBD1. Unmatched junction bases numbered 2, after V lost 5 bases and J lost 0 bases. Looked up from germline, CDR1 is SEHNR and CDR2 is FQNEAQ (reference sequence). The CDR3 spans 14 residues. CDR3 DNA sequence: TGTGCCAGCAGCCAACAGGGGGCTAACTATGGCTACACCTTC. Its protein product is CASSQQGANYGYTF.

CDR3 region: CASSPRGRETDTQYF. CDR3 bases: TGTGCCAGCAGCCCCCGGGGGAGGGAGACAGATACGCAGTATTTT. The chain has TRBV2 and TRBJ2-3, with 7 bases that match TRBD2. This CDR3 contains 15 residues. V was pared by 6 bases and J by 3 bases, with 9 bases of the junction left unmatched. In germline, CDR1 is SNHLY, CDR2 FYNNEI.

Concerning this clone itself: At the DNA level, this CDR3 is encoded by other sequences in the same sample as well. This rearrangement joins TRBV7-9 to TRBJ2-7; a weak D match, TRBD2 (5 bases). The CDR3 length is 14 residues. With 2 bases removed from V and 1 base from J, the gap between germline ends came to 9 bases. Germline V CDR1 and CDR2: SEHNR, FQNEAQ (reference sequence). CDR3 nucleotides: TGTGCCAGCAGCTTACAAGGCGGGTCCTACGAGCAGTACTTC. Translating it yields CASSLQGGSYEQYF.

This sequence joins TRBV5-4 and TRBJ2-6; D remains unclear. The CDR3 runs to 16 residues. V was trimmed by 0 bases and J by 0 bases, leaving 7 bases between them. Per germline, CDR1 SGHNT and CDR2 YYREEE (reference sequence). The CDR3 DNA reads TGTGCCAGCAGCTTGGACAGTTCCTCTGGGGCCAACGTCCTGACTTTC. The encoded protein is CASSLDSSSGANVLTF.

J is TRBJ2-5 and V is TRBV5-1; 14 bases line up with TRBD2. The CDR3 covers 16 residues. Germline V gives CDR1 SGHRS, CDR2 YFSETQ. The V gene end was trimmed by 0 bases and the J gene end by 4 bases; junction bases not matched to a gene: 2. As DNA, the CDR3 is TGCGCCAGCAGCTTGGGCGGGACTAGCGGGAGAGAGACCCAGTACTTC. It translates to CASSLGGTSGRETQYF.

The rearrangement uses TRBV21-1 and TRBJ2-7; TRBD2, the table's D call, lacks a check against the DNA. TRBV21-1 is flagged as a pseudogene. This CDR3 comprises 15 residues. CDR3 coding DNA: TGTGCCAGCAGCAAAGCGCTAGCGGCTCGACAGGAGCAGTACTTC. Protein product: CASSKALAARQEQYF.

DNA for the CDR3: TGTGCCATCAGAAACACCGGGACAGGGGTTACCTACGAGCAGTACTTC. It codes for CAIRNTGTGVTYEQYF. V is TRBV10-3 and J is TRBJ2-7, with 10 positions matching TRBD1. Germline CDR1 is ENHRY and CDR2 is SYGVKD. The CDR3 loop spans 16 amino acids. V was clipped by 6 bases and J by 2 bases; unmatched bases: 10.

V gene TRBV6-5 combines with J gene TRBJ2-7, with 8 bases matching TRBD2. The junction had 14 bases not matched to a gene; V was cut back by 7 bases and J by 6 bases. The CDR3 consists of 15 residues. Germline-derived CDR1 and CDR2 are MNHEY and SVGAGI. CDR3 sequence (DNA): TGTGCCAGCATGGAAGAGGGTAGCGGGGCAGGCGAGCAGTACTTC. It is translated as CASMEEGSGAGEQYF.

The rearrangement joins TRBV21-1 to TRBJ2-4; whether TRBD2, the table's D call, matches the DNA was not checked. TRBV21-1 is described as a pseudogene. This CDR3 region has 13 residues. The CDR3 region is CATLRLAKNIQYF. CDR3 coding DNA: TGTGCCACCCTACGACTAGCCAAAAACATTCAGTACTTC.

This clone showed up just once. V usage is TRBV19 and J usage is TRBJ1-1; D uncertain. CDR1 LNHDA and CDR2 SQIVND come from the germline V gene (reference sequence). The CDR3 is made up of 11 amino acids. The germline V and J ends were trimmed by 4 bases and 5 bases, with 5 bases remaining between them. Here the CDR3 DNA reads TGTGCCAGTAGTACGGGGACTGAAGCTTTCTTT. Translating gives CASSTGTEAFF.

The gene calls are TRBV27 and TRBJ2-3; tentatively, D is TRBD1 (5 bases). Trimming pared 5 bases from V and 4 bases from J, leaving 13 bases between. Looked up from germline, CDR1 is MNHEY and CDR2 is SMNVEV (reference sequence). The CDR3 contains 14 residues. The CDR3 nucleotides read TGTGCCAGCAGTGCATCTGGGGCCTCAGATACGCAGTATTTT. Its protein product is CASSASGASDTQYF.

This chain connects TRBV4-1 to TRBJ2-6, with D possibly being TRBD2 (7 bases). V lost 0 bases to trimming and J lost 13 bases, with 19 bases between them. Per germline, CDR1 MGHRA and CDR2 YSYEKL. The CDR3 has 16 amino acids. The CDR3 region has the DNA TGCGCCAGCAGCCAAGAGTCCGGACGGGGGGCCCGGGTCCTGACTTTC. Protein sequence: CASSQESGRGARVLTF.

Only one count was recorded for this clone. The rearrangement uses TRBV5-1 and TRBJ2-7; 7 bases match TRBD1. There are 16 residues in the CDR3. V trimming: 2 bases; J trimming: 1 base; junction bases outside the gene matches: 9. Germline V gene lookup returns CDR1 SGHRS and CDR2 YFSETQ. CDR3 residues: CASSFGRDRISYEQYF. CDR3 nucleotide sequence: TGCGCCAGCAGCTTTGGTCGGGACAGAATTTCCTACGAGCAGTACTTC.

This clone was picked up one time. The V call is TRBV2, the J call TRBJ1-1; D might be TRBD1 (5 bases). V was trimmed by 6 bases and J by 10 bases, leaving 15 bases between them. In germline, CDR1 is SNHLY, CDR2 FYNNEI. The CDR3 totals 12 residues. For the CDR3, the DNA is TGTGCCAGCAGGGCAGGGATTTGGTTAGCTTTCTTT. Encoded protein: CASRAGIWLAFF.